This T cell receptor (beta chain) derives from a study of cytomegalovirus exposure and HLA in healthy donors. Notes on the study in general: It has been reported that TCR beta sequences accurately predicted the HLA-A and HLA-B alleles of most subjects. Researchers catalogued some 160 TCR beta chains as cytomegalovirus-associated. A link between a missense DCLRE1C variant and TCR beta V- and J-gene trimming emerged from a later analysis. Segments of the TCR beta V type were, in most cases, productive about 87% or about 30% of the time in an earlier analysis.

13 Jbeta primers and 60 Vbeta primers were used for the PCR. Method: immunoSEQ multiplex PCR; TCRdb's copy keeps in-frame clones and lacks some. The sample has about 92,000 clones; nearly 70% are singletons. Germline loops: CDR1 ENHRY, CDR2 SYGVKD. The V and J ends lost 0 bases and 2 bases, in that order; junction bases with no gene match: 6. The CDR3 length is 18 residues. Concerning this clone itself: The antigen is not known.

The sequence was collected from a man over 45 in good health and CMV-seronegative. The chain has TRBV10-3 and TRBJ2-3, with 12 bases that match TRBD2. The source material was PBMCs. CDR3 nucleotides: TGTGCCATCAGTGAGTCGGGCGCTAGCGGGAGGGTCACAGATACGCAGTATTTT. This sequence encodes CAISESGASGRVTDTQYF.